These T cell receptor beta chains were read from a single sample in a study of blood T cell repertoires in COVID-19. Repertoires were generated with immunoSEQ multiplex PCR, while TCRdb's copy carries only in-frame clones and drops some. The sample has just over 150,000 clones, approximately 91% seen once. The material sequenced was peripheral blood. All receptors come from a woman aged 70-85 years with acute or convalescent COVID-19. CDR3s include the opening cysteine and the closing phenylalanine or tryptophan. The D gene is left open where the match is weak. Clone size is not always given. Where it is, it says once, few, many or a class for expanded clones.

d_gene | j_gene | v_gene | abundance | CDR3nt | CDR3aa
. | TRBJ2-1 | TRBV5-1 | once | TGCGCCAGCAGCATGGACAGACTATACAATGAGCAGTTCTTC | CASSMDRLYNEQFF
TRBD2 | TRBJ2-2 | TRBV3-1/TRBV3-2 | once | TGTGCCAGCAGCCAAGATCAGCGGGGGGCGAACACCGGGGAGCTGTTTTTT | CASSQDQRGANTGELFF
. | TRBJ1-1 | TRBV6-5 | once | TGTGCCAGCAGATCCGGACTACCAGACACTGAAGCTTTCTTT | CASRSGLPDTEAFF
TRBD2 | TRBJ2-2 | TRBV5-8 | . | TGTGCCAGCAGCTTAAAGCGGGGGGGACCGACCGGGGAGCTGTTTTTT | CASSLKRGGPTGELFF
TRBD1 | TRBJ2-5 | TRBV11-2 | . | TGTGCCAGCAGCTCCTGGACAGGGTCAGGGGAGACCCAGTACTTC | CASSSWTGSGETQYF
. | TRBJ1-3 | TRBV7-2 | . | TGTGCCAGCAGCTCCACGTCCCGTAGGGGCTCTGGAAACACCATATATTTT | CASSSTSRRGSGNTIYF
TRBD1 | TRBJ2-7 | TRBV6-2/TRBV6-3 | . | TGTGCCAGCAGTCAGTCCGGACAGGGATCCTACGAGCAGTACTTC | CASSQSGQGSYEQYF
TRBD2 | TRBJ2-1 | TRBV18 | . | TGTGCCAGCTCACCAACCGGGGCTAGCGGGGGGGGACGGCGGGAGCAGTTCTTC | CASSPTGASGGGRREQFF
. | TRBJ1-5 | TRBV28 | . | TGTGCCAGCAGTCCCGGAGGTTACAATCAGCCCCAGCATTTT | CASSPGGYNQPQHF
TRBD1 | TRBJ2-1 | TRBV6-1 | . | TGTGCCAGCAGTGAAGCTCCGGGACAGGATCGGCAGTTCTTC | CASSEAPGQDRQFF
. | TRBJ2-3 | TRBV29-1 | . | TGCAGCGTTGCTTTAAATAGACAAATAATCACAGATACGCAGTATTTT | CSVALNRQIITDTQYF
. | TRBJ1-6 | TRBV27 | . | TGTGCCAGCGGATTTCAGGGAAATTCACCCCTCCACTTT | CASGFQGNSPLHF
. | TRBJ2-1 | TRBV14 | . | TGTGCCAGCAGTCCGTTTAGGGGGTGGGATGAGCAGTTCTTC | CASSPFRGWDEQFF
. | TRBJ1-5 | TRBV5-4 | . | TGTGCCAGCAGCTTGGACGGGGATCAGCCCCAGCATTTT | CASSLDGDQPQHF
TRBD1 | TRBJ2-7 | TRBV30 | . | TGTGCCTGGGGGACAGGGGTTCAGCAGTACTTC | CAWGTGVQQYF
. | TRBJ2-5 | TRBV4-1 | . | TGCGCCAGCAGCCAAGCACAGGTACAAGAGACCCAGTACTTC | CASSQAQVQETQYF
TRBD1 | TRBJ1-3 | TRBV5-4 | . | TGTGCCAGCAGCTGGGGGGGGGACAGGGCTGGAAACACCATATATTTT | CASSWGGDRAGNTIYF
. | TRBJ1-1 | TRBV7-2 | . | TGTGCCAGCAGCTTACAGGGGAACACTGAAGCTTTCTTT | CASSLQGNTEAFF
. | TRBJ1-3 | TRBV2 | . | TGTGCCAGCAGTGGAGAAAGCTCTGGAAACACCATATATTTT | CASSGESSGNTIYF
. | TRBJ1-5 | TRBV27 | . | TGTGCCAGCAGCTCTCAGGGTTTGCTGGCTGGATATAGCAATCAGCCCCAGCATTTT | CASSSQGLLAGYSNQPQHF
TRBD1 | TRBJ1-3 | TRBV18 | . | TGTGCCAGCTCATCATGGGGACAGGCGGCGGGGAACACCATATATTTT | CASSSWGQAAGNTIYF
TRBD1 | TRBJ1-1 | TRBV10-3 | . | TGTGCCATCAGTGATCAGGGGGACACTGAAGCTTTCTTT | CAISDQGDTEAFF
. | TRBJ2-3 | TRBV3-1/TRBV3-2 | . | TGTGCCAGCAGCCAAGATAGAGTGGCGGGTACGCAGTATTTT | CASSQDRVAGTQYF
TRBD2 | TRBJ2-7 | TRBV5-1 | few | TGCGCCAGCAGCCCCGGACTAGCGGGGGCCTACGAGCAGTACTTC | CASSPGLAGAYEQYF
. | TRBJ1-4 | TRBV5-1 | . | TGCGCCAGCAGCTTCGATGGCAGGGCGGTTGAAAAACTGTTTTTT | CASSFDGRAVEKLFF
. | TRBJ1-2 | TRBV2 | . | TGTGCCAGCAGGGGGGAGGGATTCTATGGCTACACCTTC | CASRGEGFYGYTF
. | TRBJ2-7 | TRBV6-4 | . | TGTGCCAGCAGTGATGAGCCCTACTCCGGGGACTCCTACGAGCAGTACTTC | CASSDEPYSGDSYEQYF
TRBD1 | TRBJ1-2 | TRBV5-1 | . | TGCGCCAGCAGCTCCGGGACAGGGAGGCTCGGCTACACCTTC | CASSSGTGRLGYTF
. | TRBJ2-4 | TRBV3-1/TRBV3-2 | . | TGTGCCAGCAGCCAATCGGGGTGGCGGGCAAAAAACATTCAGTACTTC | CASSQSGWRAKNIQYF
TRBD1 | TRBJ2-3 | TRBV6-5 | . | TGTGCCAGCAGCCAGCGGACAGGGGGCACAGATACGCAGTATTTT | CASSQRTGGTDTQYF
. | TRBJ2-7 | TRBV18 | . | TGTGCCAGCTCACCACGGGGGGAACCCTACGAGCAGTACTTC | CASSPRGEPYEQYF
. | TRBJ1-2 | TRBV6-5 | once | TGTGCCAGACAGGATAACTATGGCTACACCTTC | CARQDNYGYTF
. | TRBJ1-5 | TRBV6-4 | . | TGTGCCAGCAACGGACGGACATTTAGCAATCAGCCCCAGCATTTT | CASNGRTFSNQPQHF
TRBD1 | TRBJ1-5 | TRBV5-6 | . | TGTGCCAGCAGCTTGGGGACAGGGAGCTATCAGCCCCAGCATTTT | CASSLGTGSYQPQHF
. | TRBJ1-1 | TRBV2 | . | TGTGCCAGCCGACAGGAACAGAACACTGAAGCTTTCTTT | CASRQEQNTEAFF
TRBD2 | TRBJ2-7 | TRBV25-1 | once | TGTGCCAGCAGCCCTAGTCGGGGGGAGAGCTACGAGCAGTACTTC | CASSPSRGESYEQYF
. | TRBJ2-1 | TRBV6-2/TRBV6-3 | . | TGTGCCAGCAGTTACGATGTCCGGCAGGGAGGCCACAATGAGCAGTTCTTC | CASSYDVRQGGHNEQFF
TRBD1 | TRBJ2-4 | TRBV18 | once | TGTGCCAGCTCACCACGTGAGGACAGGCTAGCCAAAAACATTCAGTACTTC | CASSPREDRLAKNIQYF
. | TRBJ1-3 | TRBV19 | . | TGTGCCACCGCAGGGCCCTCTGGAAACACCATATATTTT | CATAGPSGNTIYF
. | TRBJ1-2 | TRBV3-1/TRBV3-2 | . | TGTGCCAGCAGCCCCTGGACGAGGGCTTACTATGGCTACACCTTC | CASSPWTRAYYGYTF
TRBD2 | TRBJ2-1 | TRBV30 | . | TGTGCCTGGGCGACTAGCGGGGGTGAGCAGTTCTTC | CAWATSGGEQFF
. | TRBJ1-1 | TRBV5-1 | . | TGCGCCAGCAGCACCAACAGGGAAGGAACTGAAGCTTTCTTT | CASSTNREGTEAFF
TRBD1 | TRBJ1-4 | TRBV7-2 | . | TGTGCCAGCAGCCCGAGGACAGGGCAGGGTGAAAAACTGTTTTTT | CASSPRTGQGEKLFF
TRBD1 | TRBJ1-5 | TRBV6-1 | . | TGTGCCAGCAGTGAGCCAGTTCGGACAGGAAACCAGCCCCAGCATTTT | CASSEPVRTGNQPQHF
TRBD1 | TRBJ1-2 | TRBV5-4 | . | TGTGCCAGCAGCATCTCCGGGACAGGGGGCGCTGGCTACACCTTC | CASSISGTGGAGYTF
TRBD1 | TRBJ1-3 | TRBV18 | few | TGTGCCAGCTCACCACCGCGGGACAGGGTGTCTGGAAACACCATATATTTT | CASSPPRDRVSGNTIYF